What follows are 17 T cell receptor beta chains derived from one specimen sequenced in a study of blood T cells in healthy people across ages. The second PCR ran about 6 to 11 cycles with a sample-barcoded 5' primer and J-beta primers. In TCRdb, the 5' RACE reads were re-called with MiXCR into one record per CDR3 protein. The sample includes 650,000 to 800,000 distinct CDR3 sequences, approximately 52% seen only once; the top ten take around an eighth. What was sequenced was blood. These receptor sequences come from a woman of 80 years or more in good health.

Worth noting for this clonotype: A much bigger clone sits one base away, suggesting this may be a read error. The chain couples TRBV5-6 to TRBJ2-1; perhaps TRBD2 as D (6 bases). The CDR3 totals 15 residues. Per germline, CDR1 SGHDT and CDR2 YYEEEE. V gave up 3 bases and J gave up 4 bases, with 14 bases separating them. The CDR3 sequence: CASSSPLALYNEQFF. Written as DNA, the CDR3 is TGTGCCAGCAGCTCCCCCCTAGCGTTATACAATGAGCAGTTCTTC.

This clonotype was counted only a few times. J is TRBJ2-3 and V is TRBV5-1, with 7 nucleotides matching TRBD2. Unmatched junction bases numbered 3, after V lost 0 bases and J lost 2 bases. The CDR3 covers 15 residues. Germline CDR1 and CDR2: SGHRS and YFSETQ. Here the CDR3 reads CASSLAGGFTDTQYF. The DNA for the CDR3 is TGCGCCAGCAGCTTGGCGGGGGGATTCACAGATACGCAGTATTTT. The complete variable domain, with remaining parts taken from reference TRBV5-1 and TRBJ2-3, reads KAGVTQTPRYLIKTRGQQVTLSCSPISGHRSVSWYQQTPGQGLQFLFEYFSETQRNKGNFPGRFSGRQFSNSRSEMNVSTLELGDSALYLCASSLAGGFTDTQYFGPGTRLTVL.

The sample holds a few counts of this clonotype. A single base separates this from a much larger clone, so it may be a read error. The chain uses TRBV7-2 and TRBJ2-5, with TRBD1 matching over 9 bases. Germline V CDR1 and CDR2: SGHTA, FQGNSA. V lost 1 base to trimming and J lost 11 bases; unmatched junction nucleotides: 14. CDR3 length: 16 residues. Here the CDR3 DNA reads TGTGCCAGCAGCTTAGACAGCGGGACAGGGTTGAATGAGCAGTACTTC. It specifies CASSLDSGTGLNEQYF. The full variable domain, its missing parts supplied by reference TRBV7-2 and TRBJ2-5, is GAGVSQSPSNKVTEKGKDVELRCDPISGHTALYWYRQSLGQGLEFLIYFQGNSAPDKSGLPSDRFSAERTGGSVSTLTIQRTQQEDSAVYLCASSLDSGTGLNEQYFGPGTRLLVL.

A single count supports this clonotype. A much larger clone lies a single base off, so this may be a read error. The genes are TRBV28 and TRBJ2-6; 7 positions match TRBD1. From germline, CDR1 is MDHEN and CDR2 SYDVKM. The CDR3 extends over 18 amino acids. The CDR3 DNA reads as TGTGCCGGCAGTTTTTGGACAGGCGCAAGTTCCGGGGCCAACGTCCTGACTTTC. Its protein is CAGSFWTGASSGANVLTF. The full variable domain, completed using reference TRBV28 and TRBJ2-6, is DVKVTQSSRYLVKRTGEKVFLECVQDMDHENMFWYRQDPGLGLRLIYFSYDVKMKEKGDIPEGYSVSREKKERFSLILESASTNQTSMYLCAGSFWTGASSGANVLTFGAGSRLTVL.

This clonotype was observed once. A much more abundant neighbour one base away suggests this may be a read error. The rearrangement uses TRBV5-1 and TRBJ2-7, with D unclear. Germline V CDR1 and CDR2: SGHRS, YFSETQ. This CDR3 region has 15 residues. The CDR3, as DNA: TGCGCCAGCAGCTTGGAAGCGACCATTTCCTACGAGCGGTACTTC. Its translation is CASSLEATISYERYF.

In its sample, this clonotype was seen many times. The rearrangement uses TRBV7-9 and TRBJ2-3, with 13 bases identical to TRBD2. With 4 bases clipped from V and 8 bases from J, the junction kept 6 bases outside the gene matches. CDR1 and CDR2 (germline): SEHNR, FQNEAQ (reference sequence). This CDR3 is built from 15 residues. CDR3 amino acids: CASSSRRLAGGTQYF. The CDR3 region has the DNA TGTGCCAGCAGCTCGCGCCGACTAGCGGGAGGTACGCAGTATTTT. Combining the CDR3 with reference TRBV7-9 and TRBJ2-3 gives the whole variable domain DTGVSQNPRHKITKRGQNVTFRCDPISEHNRLYWYRQTLGQGPEFLTYFQNEAQLEKSRLLSDRFSAERPKGSFSTLEIQRTEQGDSAMYLCASSSRRLAGGTQYFGPGTRLTVL.

In DNA, the CDR3 is TGCAGTGCTAGACCCGGGACAGTATACAATGAGCAGTTCTTC. Encoded protein: CSARPGTVYNEQFF. The J gene is TRBJ2-1, the V gene TRBV20-1, with 7 nucleotides matching TRBD1. Germline assignment: CDR1 DFQATT and CDR2 SNEGSKA (reference sequence). The trim removed 2 bases at V and 4 bases at J, leaving 5 bases unmatched. CDR3 length: 14 amino acids.

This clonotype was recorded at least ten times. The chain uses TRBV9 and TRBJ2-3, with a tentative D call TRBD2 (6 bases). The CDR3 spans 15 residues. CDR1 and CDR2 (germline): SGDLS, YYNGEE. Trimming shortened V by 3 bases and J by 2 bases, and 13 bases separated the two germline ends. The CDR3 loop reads CASSAYSGPTDTQYF. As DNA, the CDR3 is TGTGCCAGCAGCGCCTATAGCGGACCCACAGATACGCAGTATTTT.

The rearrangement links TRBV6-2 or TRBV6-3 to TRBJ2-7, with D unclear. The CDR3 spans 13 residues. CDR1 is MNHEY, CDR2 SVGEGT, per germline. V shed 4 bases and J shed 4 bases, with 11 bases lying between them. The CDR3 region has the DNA TGTGCCAGCAGTTTCGCTAGGAAATACGAGCAGTACTTC. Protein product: CASSFARKYEQYF.

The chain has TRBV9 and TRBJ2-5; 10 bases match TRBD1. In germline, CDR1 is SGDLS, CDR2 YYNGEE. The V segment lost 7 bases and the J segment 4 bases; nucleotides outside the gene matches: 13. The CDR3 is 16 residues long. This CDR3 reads CASATTAGTGVETQYF. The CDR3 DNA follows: TGTGCCAGCGCGACTACAGCCGGGACAGGGGTAGAGACCCAGTACTTC.

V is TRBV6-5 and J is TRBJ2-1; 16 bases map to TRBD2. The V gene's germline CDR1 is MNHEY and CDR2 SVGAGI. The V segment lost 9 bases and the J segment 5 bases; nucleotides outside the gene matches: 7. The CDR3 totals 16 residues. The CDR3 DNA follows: TGTGCCAGTCAACGGGGACTAGCGGGAGGGGACAATGAGCAGTTCTTC. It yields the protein CASQRGLAGGDNEQFF.

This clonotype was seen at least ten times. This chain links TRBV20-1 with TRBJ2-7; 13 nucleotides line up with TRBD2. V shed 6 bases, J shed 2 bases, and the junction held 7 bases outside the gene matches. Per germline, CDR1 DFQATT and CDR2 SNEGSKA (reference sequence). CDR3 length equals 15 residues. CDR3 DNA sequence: TGCAGTGCAGGGAAGGGACTAGCGGGAACCTACGAGCAGTACTTC. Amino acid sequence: CSAGKGLAGTYEQYF.

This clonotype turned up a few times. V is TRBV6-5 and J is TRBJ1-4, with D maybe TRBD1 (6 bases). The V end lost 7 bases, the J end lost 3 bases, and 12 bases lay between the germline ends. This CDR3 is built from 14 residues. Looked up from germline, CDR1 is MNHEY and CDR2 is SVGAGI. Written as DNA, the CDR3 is TGTGCCAGCACGTCACAGGGAGCTAATGAAAAACTGTTTTTT. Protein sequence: CASTSQGANEKLFF.

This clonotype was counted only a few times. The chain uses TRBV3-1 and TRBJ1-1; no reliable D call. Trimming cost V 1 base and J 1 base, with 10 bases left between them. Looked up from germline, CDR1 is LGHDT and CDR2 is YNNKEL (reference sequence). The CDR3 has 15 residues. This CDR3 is CASSQAGRRNTEAFF. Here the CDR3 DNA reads TGTGCCAGCAGCCAAGCAGGAAGGAGGAACACTGAAGCTTTCTTT.

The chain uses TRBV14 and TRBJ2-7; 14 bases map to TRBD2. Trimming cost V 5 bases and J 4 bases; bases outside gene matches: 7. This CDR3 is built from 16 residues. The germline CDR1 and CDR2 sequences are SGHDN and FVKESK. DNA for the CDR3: TGTGCCAGCAGCTCGGGACTAGCGGGAGTTAGGTACGAGCAGTACTTC. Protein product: CASSSGLAGVRYEQYF.

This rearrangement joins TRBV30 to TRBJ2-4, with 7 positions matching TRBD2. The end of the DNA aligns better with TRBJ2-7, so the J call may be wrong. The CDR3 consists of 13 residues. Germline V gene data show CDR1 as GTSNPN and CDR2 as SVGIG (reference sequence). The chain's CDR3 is CAWSYAGVYEQYF. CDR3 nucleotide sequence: TGTGCCTGGAGTTATGCGGGAGTATACGAGCAGTACTTC.

DNA of the CDR3: TGCAGTGCTAGAAAGGGGGCCGACAATGAAAAACTGTTTTTT. Translated, it gives CSARKGADNEKLFF. The chain employs TRBV20-1 and TRBJ1-4, with TRBD1 matching 7 bases. V lost 2 bases to trimming and J lost 5 bases; unmatched junction nucleotides: 5. The CDR3 consists of 14 residues. Germline-derived CDR1 and CDR2 are DFQATT and SNEGSKA (reference sequence).